The 10 T cell receptor beta chains listed next were all sequenced from one sample in a study of a mutant IDH1 vaccine in newly diagnosed glioma. The time point denotes: baseline, week 1 (first vaccination visit). The treatment: pre-vaccination baseline after standard-of-care therapy. Only in-frame clones appear in the TCRdb table, and some are missing; sequencing was by immunoSEQ multiplex PCR. The profile shows 50,000 to 65,000 clones, roughly 80% of them singletons. Sequencing used PBMCs, obtained from a glioma patient treated with radiotherapy, temozolomide or both. Every receptor here comes from a man between 18 and 29 years old with glioma.

This clone has just one count. The V call is TRBV14, the J call TRBJ1-1; D unresolved. Per the germline V gene, CDR1 is SGHDN and CDR2 is FVKESK. Trimming cost V 0 bases and J 4 bases, with 18 bases left between them. The CDR3 is made up of 17 amino acids. The CDR3 sequence: CASSQDPRRFRATEAFF. Here the CDR3 DNA reads TGTGCCAGCAGCCAAGACCCCCGGAGGTTCCGGGCCACTGAAGCTTTCTTT.

The V and J genes are TRBV25-1 and TRBJ1-1; D ambiguous. Trimming removed 0 bases from V and 0 bases from J, with 17 bases in between. The CDR3 totals 18 residues. Germline lookup yields CDR1 MGHDK and CDR2 SYGVNS. The CDR3 nucleotides are TGTGCCAGCAGTGAATATAGAAGGGAACAGCGCCTGAACACTGAAGCTTTCTTT. Translation: CASSEYRREQRLNTEAFF. The full variable domain, completed using reference TRBV25-1 and TRBJ1-1, is EADIYQTPRYLVIGTGKKITLECSQTMGHDKMYWYQQDPGMELHLIHYSYGVNSTEKGDLSSESTVSRIRTEHFPLTLESARPSHTSQYLCASSEYRREQRLNTEAFFGQGTRLTVV.

The V gene is TRBV4-1, the J gene TRBJ1-3, with no clear D. The CDR3 loop spans 14 amino acids. The V end was cut by 1 base, the J end by 4 bases, with 8 bases between. Germline CDR1 and CDR2: MGHRA and YSYEKL. In DNA form, the CDR3 reads TGCGCCAGCAGCCAAGGTCCATCGGGAAACACCATATATTTT. Residues: CASSQGPSGNTIYF.

The CDR3 DNA reads as TGCGCCAGCAGCCAGGACAGGGTCCACACAGATACGCAGTATTTT. Translation gives CASSQDRVHTDTQYF. The chain is built from TRBV4-1 and TRBJ2-3; 8 bases match TRBD1. There are 15 residues in the CDR3. The V segment lost 3 bases and the J segment 2 bases; nucleotides outside the gene matches: 4. From germline, CDR1 is MGHRA and CDR2 YSYEKL.

The chain carries TRBV19 and TRBJ1-2, with D unclear. Germline-derived CDR1 and CDR2 are LNHDA and SQIVND (reference sequence). The CDR3 covers 13 residues. The V and J ends lost 8 bases and 3 bases respectively, with 13 bases between them. The CDR3 DNA reads TGTGCCAGTTTTGAGGCTTTTCACTATGGCTACACCTTC. This codes for CASFEAFHYGYTF. Full variable domain (rest looked up from reference TRBV19 and TRBJ1-2): DGGITQSPKYLFRKEGQNVTLSCEQNLNHDAMYWYRQDPGQGLRLIYYSQIVNDFQKGDIAEGYSVSREKKESFPLTVTSAQKNPTAFYLCASFEAFHYGYTFGSGTRLTVV.

This clone was observed once. The chain is built from TRBV29-1 and TRBJ2-7, with TRBD2 matching 8 bases. This CDR3 comprises 14 residues. CDR1 is SQVTM, CDR2 ANQGSEA, per germline. V shed 6 bases, J shed 6 bases, and the junction held 13 bases outside the gene matches. The CDR3 DNA sequence: TGCAGCGTCGGTACCGGGACTAGATCGTCCGAGCAGTACTTC. The encoded protein is CSVGTGTRSSEQYF.

V and J are TRBV9 and TRBJ1-3, with D perhaps matching TRBD1 (6 bases). Between the trimmed V and J ends, which lost 1 base and 3 bases, there was a span of 8 bases. CDR1 is SGDLS and CDR2 is YYNGEE in the germline V gene. This CDR3 region has 14 residues. CDR3 residues: CASSVQGYGNTIYF. The CDR3 DNA is TGTGCCAGCAGCGTACAGGGGTATGGAAACACCATATATTTT.

The V and J genes are TRBV29-1 and TRBJ2-7; D gene uncertain. CDR3 length: 10 amino acids. CDR1 and CDR2 (germline): SQVTM, ANQGSEA. V was cut by 5 bases and J by 5 bases, with 7 bases left in between. Here the CDR3 reads CSVLIHEQYF. In DNA, the CDR3 is TGCAGCGTTCTCATCCACGAGCAGTACTTC.

The rearrangement joins TRBV29-1 to TRBJ2-7, with D hard to call. CDR1 and CDR2 (germline): SQVTM, ANQGSEA. The V end lost 4 bases, the J end lost 1 base, and 11 bases lay between the germline ends. The CDR3 has 13 amino acids. CDR3 sequence reads: CSVVADSSYEQYF. The CDR3 DNA reads as TGCAGCGTTGTTGCGGATTCTTCCTACGAGCAGTACTTC.

The chain links TRBV7-8 to TRBJ1-4; D possibly corresponds to TRBD1 (6 bases). The CDR3 extends over 14 amino acids. Germline CDR1 and CDR2: SGHVS and FQNEAQ. Trimming pared 3 bases from V and 7 bases from J, leaving 12 bases between. The DNA of the CDR3 is TGTGCCAGCAGCTTTAGGGGGATGGGTGAAAAACTGTTTTTT. Its protein is CASSFRGMGEKLFF.